This T cell receptor (beta chain) was obtained from a study of T-cell reconstitution after alpha-beta-depleted transplantation in children. Study-wide results and limits: Counts and diversity of T cells one year after transplant came mostly from newly produced T cells. Several hundred graft clones that had expanded were reportedly the source of alpha-beta T cells about two months after transplant. Recipient T cells and thymic progenitors that survived were the source of the high TCRbeta diversity seen at day 60 in some patients.

The TCRbeta library incorporated unique molecular identifiers. TCRdb analysed the PCR reads with MiXCR anew, one entry per CDR3 protein. Seen here are around 580,000 distinct CDR3 sequences, about 23% observed once, and the top ten hold 13% to 15%. Many counts were recorded for this clonotype. Its specificity is not known. The specimen was PBMCs, mostly from graft donor cells, collected 360 days after TCRalphabeta/CD19-depleted stem cell transplant. The origin of this receptor is a boy in the first two years of life who had a stem cell transplant for acute myeloid leukemia, so the T cells may come from the graft donor.

The CDR3 nucleotides are TGTGCCAGCTACGGGAACAGGGACTTCGGCACAGATACGCAGTATTTT. Protein: CASYGNRDFGTDTQYF. This chain joins TRBV25-1 and TRBJ2-3; D may correspond to TRBD1 or TRBD2 (6 bases each). Germline loops: CDR1 MGHDK, CDR2 SYGVNS. The CDR3 is 16 residues long. Trimming took off 8 bases at V and 1 base at J, with 19 bases between the two ends.